Presented here are 21 T cell receptor beta chains from one specimen sequenced in a study of blood T cell repertoires in COVID-19. The data were produced by immunoSEQ multiplex PCR, yet TCRdb's version contains in-frame clones alone and is incomplete. The sample lists 95,000 to 120,000 clones; more than 80% were seen once. Specimen: peripheral blood. These receptors came from a woman between 50 and 59 years old with acute or convalescent COVID-19.

The chain is built from TRBV11-1 and TRBJ1-5; 8 positions agree with TRBD1. V lost 6 bases to trimming and J lost 3 bases; unmatched junction nucleotides: 4. Germline-derived CDR1 and CDR2 are SGHAT and FQDESV (reference sequence). CDR3 size: 14 residues. CDR3 in DNA: TGTGCCAGCAGTCAGACAGGGGTCAATCAGCCCCAGCATTTT. This gives the protein CASSQTGVNQPQHF.

The rearrangement uses TRBV16 and TRBJ2-1; D possibly corresponds to TRBD1 (6 bases). From germline, CDR1 is KGHSY and CDR2 FQNENV. Trimming removed 2 bases from V and 6 bases from J, with 11 bases in between. The CDR3 loop spans 14 amino acids. CDR3: CASSQSGQPNEQFF. The CDR3 region has the DNA TGTGCCAGCAGCCAAAGCGGACAGCCCAATGAGCAGTTCTTC.

This clone was found once. This chain links TRBV7-2 with TRBJ1-5; D is ambiguous. The CDR3 loop spans 18 amino acids. From germline, CDR1 is SGHTA and CDR2 FQGNSA. Trimming stripped 1 base from V and 0 bases from J, with 16 bases between. The chain's CDR3 is CASSLDFGTPYSNQPQHF. The CDR3, as DNA: TGTGCCAGCAGCTTAGATTTTGGTACCCCCTATAGCAATCAGCCCCAGCATTTT. The full variable domain, completed using reference TRBV7-2 and TRBJ1-5, is GAGVSQSPSNKVTEKGKDVELRCDPISGHTALYWYRQSLGQGLEFLIYFQGNSAPDKSGLPSDRFSAERTGGSVSTLTIQRTQQEDSAVYLCASSLDFGTPYSNQPQHFGDGTRLSIL.

V and J are TRBV4-1 and TRBJ2-1; TRBD2 aligns across 11 bases. Germline V gene lookup returns CDR1 MGHRA and CDR2 YSYEKL. V shed 2 bases, J shed 3 bases, and the junction held 3 bases outside the gene matches. This CDR3 contains 16 residues. CDR3 sequence reads: CASSQSTSGVYNEQFF. CDR3 DNA sequence: TGCGCCAGCAGCCAATCGACTAGCGGGGTCTACAATGAGCAGTTCTTC.

The chain combines TRBV18 with TRBJ2-7; TRBD1 aligns across 8 bases. Looked up from germline, CDR1 is KGHSH and CDR2 is LQKENI. V lost 4 bases, J lost 3 bases, and 5 bases stayed unmatched. The length of the CDR3 is 14 residues. CDR3 region: CASSQDRGNYEQYF. In DNA form, the CDR3 reads TGTGCCAGCTCACAAGACAGGGGAAACTACGAGCAGTACTTC.

This chain joins TRBV27 and TRBJ1-2; 7 positions agree with TRBD1. V gave up 3 bases and J gave up 8 bases; unmatched junction bases: 9. This CDR3 contains 14 residues. Per the germline V gene, CDR1 is MNHEY and CDR2 is SMNVEV (reference sequence). CDR3 nucleotides: TGTGCCAGCAGTTTTAAAGCAGGGGGATGGGGCTACACCTTC. This sequence encodes CASSFKAGGWGYTF.

The gene calls are TRBV25-1 and TRBJ1-1; maybe TRBD1 (6 bases). This CDR3 has 14 residues. V was shortened by 6 bases and J by 0 bases, with 11 bases between the two germline ends. Germline-derived CDR1 and CDR2 are MGHDK and SYGVNS. The CDR3 DNA reads TGTGCCAGCAGAGAAGGGACATTGAACACTGAAGCTTTCTTT. This codes for CASREGTLNTEAFF.

The gene calls are TRBV7-8 and TRBJ2-1; a possible D gene is TRBD1 (5 bases). Germline lookup yields CDR1 SGHVS and CDR2 FQNEAQ. This CDR3 contains 19 residues. With 5 bases removed from V and 0 bases from J, the gap between germline ends came to 23 bases. CDR3 DNA: TGTGCCAGCAGCCCAGGGTCCCTTCATTCGCCGAGCTCCTACAATGAGCAGTTCTTC. Translated: CASSPGSLHSPSSYNEQFF.

V and J are TRBV4-3 and TRBJ2-1; D is ambiguous. Per germline, CDR1 LGHNA and CDR2 YSLEER. V gave up 1 base and J gave up 7 bases, with 11 bases separating them. The CDR3 is made up of 14 amino acids. CDR3 coding DNA: TGCGCCAGCAGCCAAGGCCTTTACTTAAATGAGCAGTTCTTC. Protein: CASSQGLYLNEQFF.

With regard to this clone: Other DNA sequences within the sample encode an identical CDR3. The chain recombines TRBV28 with TRBJ2-5, with D possibly matching TRBD1 (6 bases). Germline-derived CDR1 and CDR2 are MDHEN and SYDVKM. V lost 7 bases and J 5 bases, leaving 8 bases between the germline ends. The CDR3 loop spans 11 amino acids. CDR3 in amino acids: CASTRGETQYF. CDR3 nucleotides: TGTGCCAGCACGAGGGGGGAGACCCAGTACTTC.

The chain employs TRBV2 and TRBJ2-2; 7 bases are a match to TRBD2. J gave up 0 bases and V 7 bases, and 2 bases lay outside the gene matches. The CDR3 contains 14 residues. Germline V lookup: CDR1 SNHLY, CDR2 FYNNEI. The CDR3 coding sequence is TGTGCCAGCATGGGGGGGACGAACACCGGGGAGCTGTTTTTT. It specifies CASMGGTNTGELFF.

This chain connects TRBV20-1 to TRBJ2-3, with 8 nucleotides matching TRBD1. The CDR3 contains 15 residues. Trimming took 3 bases from V and 3 from J; bases not matched to a gene: 8. The germline CDR1 and CDR2 sequences are DFQATT and SNEGSKA (reference sequence). The CDR3 DNA reads as TGCAGTGCTAGTGGCCCAGGGGGCTCGACAGATACGCAGTATTTT. It encodes CSASGPGGSTDTQYF.

The chain couples TRBV7-2 to TRBJ1-1; no reliable D call. CDR3 size: 14 residues. Trimming took 3 bases from V and 0 from J, leaving 8 bases between them. Germline-derived CDR1 and CDR2 are SGHTA and FQGNSA. The CDR3 DNA follows: TGTGCCAGCAGCTTGAAAGCCCTGAACACTGAAGCTTTCTTT. Its protein product is CASSLKALNTEAFF.

This chain uses TRBV6-5 with TRBJ2-5, with 9 bases that match TRBD1. The CDR3 is 14 amino acids. CDR1 is MNHEY, CDR2 SVGAGI, per germline. V was clipped by 5 bases and J by 5 bases; unmatched bases: 6. The CDR3 DNA sequence: TGTGCCAGCAGTAGACAGGGGGGAGGGGAGACCCAGTACTTC. It encodes CASSRQGGGETQYF.

V and J are TRBV5-4 and TRBJ2-1; D unresolved. V was pared by 3 bases and J by 0 bases, with 10 bases between. The CDR3 runs to 15 residues. Germline V gene lookup returns CDR1 SGHNT and CDR2 YYREEE (reference sequence). The CDR3 DNA reads TGTGCCAGCAGCTCCACCGGTAGCTCCTACAATGAGCAGTTCTTC. Protein sequence: CASSSTGSSYNEQFF.

In this sample, this clone turned up once. The V call is TRBV4-3, the J call TRBJ1-6; D is perhaps TRBD1 (5 bases). Germline CDR1 LGHNA, CDR2 YSLEER. V dropped 0 bases and J dropped 8 bases, with 11 bases sitting between them. The CDR3 sequence is 15 residues long. CDR3 amino acids: CASSQDRGTDSPLHF. The CDR3 DNA sequence: TGCGCCAGCAGCCAAGATCGGGGGACGGATTCACCCCTCCACTTT.

The chain is built from TRBV19 and TRBJ2-7, with TRBD2 as a possible D gene (5 bases). The CDR3 is 12 residues long. Trimming removed 5 bases from V and 3 bases from J, with 8 bases in between. The germline V gene encodes CDR1 LNHDA and CDR2 SQIVND (reference sequence). The CDR3 bases are TGTGCCAGTAGTGACGGGGACTACGAGCAGTACTTC. Encoded protein: CASSDGDYEQYF.

V is TRBV19 and J is TRBJ1-2, with 8 bases fitting TRBD1. This CDR3 spans 17 amino acids. After removal of 9 bases from V and 2 bases from J, the junction contained 17 bases not matched to a gene. Germline CDR1 reads LNHDA; CDR2 reads SQIVND (reference sequence). The CDR3 sequence: CASKDPIRTGLNYGYTF. In nucleotides, the CDR3 is TGTGCCAGCAAAGACCCCATCCGGACAGGGTTGAACTATGGCTACACCTTC.

V usage is TRBV7-3 and J usage is TRBJ2-2, with 10 bases matching TRBD2. J gave up 4 bases and V 0 bases, and 8 bases lay outside the gene matches. The germline CDR1 and CDR2 sequences are SGHTA and FQGTGA. The CDR3 consists of 18 residues. For the CDR3, the DNA is TGTGCCAGCAGCTTAACGAGCCTAGCGGGAGTTGTCACCGGGGAGCTGTTTTTT. This sequence encodes CASSLTSLAGVVTGELFF.

DNA of the CDR3: TGCAGTGCTAGTTTGGGGGGGCGGGATGAAAAACTGTTTTTT. This translates into CSASLGGRDEKLFF. The chain has TRBV20-1 and TRBJ1-4; D is possibly TRBD1 (6 bases). This CDR3 has 14 amino acids. Trimming cost V 3 bases and J 6 bases, with 14 bases left between them. From germline, CDR1 is DFQATT and CDR2 SNEGSKA (reference sequence).

This sequence joins TRBV5-4 and TRBJ2-1; D is uncertain. This CDR3 has 16 amino acids. Trimming removed 0 bases at V and 6 bases at J, with 16 bases between. Germline loops: CDR1 SGHNT, CDR2 YYREEE (reference sequence). In nucleotides, the CDR3 is TGTGCCAGCAGCTTGGTGCCCTCAAGCCCCTCCAATGAGCAGTTCTTC. Translation: CASSLVPSSPSNEQFF.